What follows are 5 T cell receptor beta chains derived from one specimen sequenced in a study of beta chain features in type 1 diabetes. Every isolated RNA sample was fully reverse transcribed, so sequencing captured expressed TCRB transcripts. Profiled with immunoSEQ multiplex PCR; TCRdb holds only in-frame clones, not every one. The table shows about 620,000 clones, with roughly 16% occurring only once. Specimen: naive CD4+ T cells from blood. The receptor source for this set is a man between 18 and 29 years old in good health.

The chain couples TRBV11-2 to TRBJ2-6, with D unclear. V lost 3 bases and J lost 0, with 9 bases in between. Looked up from germline, CDR1 is SGHAT and CDR2 is FQNNGV. The CDR3 has 16 amino acids. As DNA, the CDR3 is TGTGCCAGCAGCTTTGCACGGAGCTCTGGGGCCAACGTCCTGACTTTC. Its protein is CASSFARSSGANVLTF. The whole variable domain, remainder taken from reference TRBV11-2 and TRBJ2-6, is EAGVAQSPRYKIIEKRQSVAFWCNPISGHATLYWYQQILGQGPKLLIQFQNNGVVDDSQLPKDRFSAERLKGVDSTLKIQPAKLEDSAVYLCASSFARSSGANVLTFGAGSRLTVL.

This clone was counted a few times. This rearrangement joins TRBV5-4 to TRBJ1-5; D is unclear. CDR1 and CDR2 (germline): SGHNT, YYREEE (reference sequence). V lost 5 bases and J 6 bases, leaving 18 bases between the germline ends. The CDR3 runs to 15 residues. CDR3 sequence reads: CASSFGVGVIQPQHF. In DNA, the CDR3 is TGTGCCAGCAGTTTTGGAGTTGGCGTCATTCAGCCCCAGCATTTT. Supplemented by reference TRBV5-4 and TRBJ1-5, the full variable domain reads ETGVTQSPTHLIKTRGQQVTLRCSSQSGHNTVSWYQQALGQGPQFIFQYYREEENGRGNFPPRFSGLQFPNYSSELNVNALELDDSALYLCASSFGVGVIQPQHFGDGTRLSIL.

The chain links TRBV7-9 to TRBJ1-3; no clear D. The CDR3 has 8 residues. From germline, CDR1 is SEHNR and CDR2 FQNEAQ (reference sequence). This CDR3 reads CWQNTIYF. CDR3 nucleotides: TGTTGGCAAAACACCATATATTTT.

J is TRBJ1-4 and V is TRBV4-3; D not certain. V dropped 3 bases and J dropped 5 bases, with 16 bases sitting between them. CDR3 length: 16 residues. Germline V CDR1 and CDR2: LGHNA, YSLEER. The CDR3 DNA reads as TGCGCCAGCAGCCAGAATTCCGGACGGGGAAATGAAAAACTGTTTTTT. Protein: CASSQNSGRGNEKLFF.

J is TRBJ2-1 and V is TRBV7-2, with D possibly TRBD2 on 6 matching bases. V was cut by 6 bases and J by 2 bases, with 17 bases left in between. The CDR3 runs 16 residues. Germline V gene data show CDR1 as SGHTA and CDR2 as FQGNSA. CDR3 loop: CASSPTRGSTYNEQFF. The CDR3 DNA reads as TGTGCCAGCAGTCCTACTCGGGGGTCCACCTACAATGAGCAGTTCTTC.